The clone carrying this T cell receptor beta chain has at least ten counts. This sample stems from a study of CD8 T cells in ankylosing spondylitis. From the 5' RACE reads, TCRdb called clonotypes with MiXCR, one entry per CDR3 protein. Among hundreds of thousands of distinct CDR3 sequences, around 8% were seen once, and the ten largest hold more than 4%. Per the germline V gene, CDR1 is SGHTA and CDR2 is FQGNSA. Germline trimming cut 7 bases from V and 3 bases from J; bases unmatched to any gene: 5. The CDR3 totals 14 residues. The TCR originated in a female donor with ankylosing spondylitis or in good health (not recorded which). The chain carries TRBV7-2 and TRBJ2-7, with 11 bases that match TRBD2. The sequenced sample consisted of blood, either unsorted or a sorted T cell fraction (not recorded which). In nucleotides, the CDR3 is TGTGCCAGCATGGCTAGCGGGGGGAGCTACGAGCAGTACTTC. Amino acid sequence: CASMASGGSYEQYF.